A single sample gave rise to the 9 T cell receptor beta chains below, sequenced in a study of OX40 agonist ivuxolimab in advanced cancers. TCRdb keeps only in-frame clones here, not all; method: immunoSEQ multiplex PCR. Of around 69,000 clones detected, almost 90% appear once; the ten largest clones hold more than 2.5%. Sequenced material: CD4+ or CD8+ T cells sorted from blood, taken in a trial of the OX40 agonist ivuxolimab. The source is an adult with an advanced solid tumor such as melanoma, head and neck, liver or kidney cancer.

The V and J genes are TRBV5-5 and TRBJ2-7; no clear D. The CDR3 totals 13 residues. Trimming removed 0 bases from V and 0 bases from J, with 4 bases in between. Germline V gene data show CDR1 as SGHKS and CDR2 as YYEKEE (reference sequence). The CDR3: CASSLGASYEQYF. The CDR3 nucleotides are TGTGCCAGCAGCTTGGGGGCCTCCTACGAGCAGTACTTC.

The J gene is TRBJ2-7, the V gene TRBV7-6; 11 bases are shared with TRBD1. The CDR3 extends over 17 amino acids. V shed 5 bases and J 4 bases; nucleotides not matched to a gene: 13. Per germline, CDR1 SGHVS and CDR2 FNYEAQ. The CDR3 DNA reads as TGTGCCAGCAGCATCCCGGGACAGGGGGTTAACGGGTACGAGCAGTACTTC. Residues: CASSIPGQGVNGYEQYF.

This sequence joins TRBV10-3 and TRBJ1-3; no firm D call. Looked up from germline, CDR1 is ENHRY and CDR2 is SYGVKD. This CDR3 comprises 13 residues. V lost 2 bases to trimming and J lost 8 bases, with 10 bases between them. CDR3 sequence (DNA): TGTGCCATCAGTGAGCGGGCCATAGACACCATATATTTT. Translated: CAISERAIDTIYF.

This chain connects TRBV5-1 to TRBJ1-2, with a tentative D call TRBD1 (6 bases). This CDR3 is 15 amino acids long. CDR1 and CDR2 (germline): SGHRS, YFSETQ. V lost 4 bases and J 7 bases, leaving 20 bases between the germline ends. The CDR3 loop reads CASSPQPGGASGYTF. The CDR3 DNA reads as TGCGCCAGCAGCCCCCAGCCGGGGGGCGCGTCTGGCTACACCTTC.

The gene calls are TRBV6-5 and TRBJ2-3, with 14 bases identical to TRBD2. V was pared by 6 bases and J by 5 bases, with 4 bases of the junction left unmatched. Per germline, CDR1 MNHEY and CDR2 SVGAGI. The CDR3 sequence is 15 residues long. CDR3 in DNA: TGTGCCAGCAGAGGACTAGCGGGAGGTGAAGATACGCAGTATTTT. Its translation: CASRGLAGGEDTQYF.

The J gene is TRBJ2-2, the V gene TRBV10-2; D is undetermined. V was cut by 0 bases and J by 6 bases, with 14 bases left in between. Germline V CDR1 and CDR2: WSHSY, SAAADI. The CDR3 sequence is 16 residues long. The CDR3 here is CASSESSGLDAGELFF. CDR3 DNA: TGCGCCAGCAGTGAGTCTAGTGGGCTAGATGCCGGGGAGCTGTTTTTT.

The chain joins TRBV7-3 to TRBJ2-5, with 7 bases fitting TRBD2. This CDR3 comprises 15 residues. CDR1 SGHTA and CDR2 FQGTGA come from the germline V gene. Trimming removed 5 bases from V and 4 bases from J; junction bases left unmatched: 10. The CDR3 coding sequence is TGTGCCAGCAGCCTCATGGGAGGGGTGGGAGAGACCCAGTACTTC. Protein sequence: CASSLMGGVGETQYF.

To note about this clone: In the same sample, other DNA sequences code for this CDR3. The chain uses TRBV5-1 and TRBJ2-5; no clear D. Trimming left V 7 bases short and J 4 bases short, with 20 bases between. The CDR3 loop spans 15 amino acids. Germline V gene sequence: CDR1 SGHRS, CDR2 YFSETQ. The CDR3 nucleotides read TGCGCCAGCCGAGCCTCCGGCTACGATGGAGAGACCCAGTACTTC. Amino acid sequence: CASRASGYDGETQYF. Drawing the rest from reference TRBV5-1 and TRBJ2-5, the complete variable domain is KAGVTQTPRYLIKTRGQQVTLSCSPISGHRSVSWYQQTPGQGLQFLFEYFSETQRNKGNFPGRFSGRQFSNSRSEMNVSTLELGDSALYLCASRASGYDGETQYFGPGTRLLVL.

CDR3 residues: CASGTSGGPPEQYF. Written as DNA, the CDR3 is TGTGCCAGCGGCACTAGCGGAGGACCGCCCGAGCAGTACTTC. The V gene is TRBV27, the J gene TRBJ2-7, with 8 bases fitting TRBD2. Germline V CDR1 and CDR2: MNHEY, SMNVEV (reference sequence). This CDR3 is 14 amino acids long. V was clipped by 8 bases and J by 6 bases; unmatched bases: 12.